Shown below are 20 T cell receptor beta chains from a single sample sequenced in a study of T cell clonality in common variable immunodeficiency. The protocol was immunoSEQ multiplex PCR, while the TCRdb copy is restricted to in-frame clones and leaves out a portion. The sample has 50,000 to 70,000 clones, none seen only once. The sample consisted of peripheral blood mononuclear cells. The receptors here all came from a person between 18 and 75 years old in good health.

In its sample, this clone was seen many times. The read terminates 3 residues ahead of where the CDR3 ends, so the germline J gene completes it. The chain links TRBV5-4 to TRBJ2-5; D call uncertain. V was pared by 1 base and J by 1 base, with 8 bases between. The CDR3 runs 14 residues. Germline lookup yields CDR1 SGHNT and CDR2 YYREEE (reference sequence). The CDR3 is CASSLYQRQETQYF. The DNA read from the CDR3 is TGTGCCAGCAGCTTGTATCAGCGCCAAGAGACC.

This clone was seen many times. The CDR3 goes on 3 residues after the read ends, and that part is filled in from the germline J gene. The chain links TRBV7-2 to TRBJ1-1, with a tentative D call TRBD1 (6 bases). Trimming removed 5 bases at V and 7 bases at J, with 14 bases between. CDR3 length equals 13 residues. Germline lookup yields CDR1 SGHTA and CDR2 FQGNSA. The CDR3 DNA, read in part, is TGTGCCAGCAGCGTTAACAGGGCGGGTGAA. Encoded protein: CASSVNRAGE. The full CDR3 protein is CASSVNRAGEAFF.

This clone was recorded at least ten times. The read stops 3 residues short of the end of the CDR3; the missing end is completed from the germline J gene. The chain uses TRBV9 and TRBJ2-2; TRBD1 or TRBD2 may be the D gene (5 bases each). V was shortened by 3 bases and J by 8 bases, with 14 bases between the two germline ends. This CDR3 is built from 14 residues. Germline-derived CDR1 and CDR2 are SGDLS and YYNGEE. The CDR3 sequence is CASSASIGEGELFF. Partial CDR3 DNA: TGTGCCAGCAGCGCATCCATAGGGGAGGGGGAG.

There are many counts of this clone. The CDR3 end lies 3 residues beyond the end of the read and is filled in from the germline J gene. The chain carries TRBV5-1 and TRBJ2-1; TRBD2 agrees at 9 bases. V was pared by 4 bases and J by 7 bases, with 9 bases of the junction left unmatched. This CDR3 region has 15 residues. Germline CDR1 is SGHRS and CDR2 is YFSETQ. CDR3 sequence: CASSPRGGGANEQFF. Partial CDR3 DNA: TGCGCCAGCAGCCCAAGGGGCGGGGGGGCAAATGAG.

The table lists this clone with many counts. The DNA ends 3 residues before the CDR3 does, and the rest of the CDR3 is filled in from the germline J gene. J is TRBJ1-4 and V is TRBV2; D uncertain. CDR1 SNHLY and CDR2 FYNNEI come from the germline V gene. V was trimmed by 7 bases and J by 1 base, leaving 13 bases between them. The CDR3 has 15 residues. The covered CDR3 bases are TGTGCCAGCACGAGGTTCGGGGAAACTAATGAAAAA. It encodes CASTRFGETNEK. The full CDR3 sequence reads CASTRFGETNEKLFF.

This clone was counted at least ten times. Read sequence stops 3 residues before the CDR3 end, and the germline J gene provides the missing end. The chain carries TRBV5-1 and TRBJ2-7; 7 bases agree with TRBD1. V shed 2 bases and J 2 bases; nucleotides not matched to a gene: 4. The CDR3 is 14 residues long. Per germline, CDR1 SGHRS and CDR2 YFSETQ. The CDR3 bases that were read are TGCGCCAGCAGCTTCCGGGACAGCACCTACGAG. It translates to CASSFRDSTYE. The full CDR3 reads CASSFRDSTYEQYF.

With regard to this clone: Sequencing ends 3 residues short of the CDR3 end; the germline J gene provides the rest. The J gene is TRBJ2-7, the V gene TRBV19; 7 bases are a match to TRBD1. The CDR3 extends over 15 amino acids. Germline V lookup: CDR1 LNHDA, CDR2 SQIVND (reference sequence). J lost 6 bases, V lost 2 bases, and 10 bases had no gene match. CDR3 region: CASSINPDRASEQYF. Partial CDR3 DNA: TGTGCCAGTAGTATAAACCCTGACAGGGCCTCCGAG. Complete variable domain (other parts from reference TRBV19 and TRBJ2-7): DGGITQSPKYLFRKEGQNVTLSCEQNLNHDAMYWYRQDPGQGLRLIYYSQIVNDFQKGDIAEGYSVSREKKESFPLTVTSAQKNPTAFYLCASSINPDRASEQYFGPGTRLTVT.

This clone has a count of ten or more. The read terminates 3 residues before the CDR3 end, so the remaining end is supplied by the germline J gene. V gene TRBV7-2 combines with J gene TRBJ1-5; D gene ambiguous. V was clipped by 2 bases and J by 2 bases, with 7 bases between them. Per germline, CDR1 SGHTA and CDR2 FQGNSA. This CDR3 is 14 amino acids long. The part of the CDR3 DNA that was read is TGTGCCAGCAGCTTATGGGCAGGCAATCAGCCC. It is translated as CASSLWAGNQP. The complete CDR3 sequence is CASSLWAGNQPQHF.

This clone was seen repeatedly, ten times or more. The read comes to an end 3 residues before the CDR3 does, leaving the germline J gene to fill in the end. This chain uses TRBV12-3 or TRBV12-4 with TRBJ2-1; TRBD1 agrees at 7 bases. This CDR3 spans 15 amino acids. After removal of 3 bases from V and 3 bases from J, the junction contained 5 bases not matched to a gene. The CDR3 DNA, read in part, is TGTGCCAGCAGTTTCGAGCCAGGGGGCTACAATGAG. Amino acids: CASSFEPGGYNE. The complete CDR3 sequence is CASSFEPGGYNEQFF.

The table lists this clone with many counts. The observed sequence ends 3 residues before the CDR3 terminus, with the missing tail filled in from the germline J gene. The chain couples TRBV7-3 to TRBJ1-2; D possibly corresponds to TRBD1 (5 bases). Trimming stripped 4 bases from V and 4 bases from J, with 13 bases between. The CDR3 extends over 14 amino acids. The germline V gene has CDR1 SGHTA and CDR2 FQGTGA. The CDR3 bases that were read are TGTGCCAGCAGCTCCGAGGGGAATTTCTATGGC. It codes for CASSSEGNFYG. The complete CDR3 sequence is CASSSEGNFYGYTF. The full variable domain, its missing parts supplied by reference TRBV7-3 and TRBJ1-2, is GAGVSQTPSNKVTEKGKYVELRCDPISGHTALYWYRQSLGQGPEFLIYFQGTGAADDSGLPNDRFFAVRPEGSVSTLKIQRTERGDSAVYLCASSSEGNFYGYTFGSGTRLTVV.

This clone was counted ten times or more. The CDR3 end lies 3 residues beyond the end of the read and is filled in from the germline J gene. This rearrangement joins TRBV6-1 to TRBJ1-4, with D unresolved. Germline loops: CDR1 MNHNS, CDR2 SASEGT. The CDR3 is made up of 13 amino acids. V lost 3 bases and J 0 bases, leaving 2 bases between the germline ends. The DNA read from the CDR3 is TGTGCCAGCAGTGACACAACTAATGAAAAA. Its protein product is CASSDTTNEK. The full-length CDR3 reads as CASSDTTNEKLFF.

This clone was found many times. The DNA ends 3 residues before the CDR3 does, and the rest of the CDR3 is filled in from the germline J gene. The chain is built from TRBV12-3 or TRBV12-4 and TRBJ2-7, with unresolved D. With 3 bases removed from V and 1 base from J, the gap between germline ends came to 7 bases. CDR3 size: 13 residues. The CDR3 sequence: CASSFSLSYEQYF. The DNA read from the CDR3 is TGTGCCAGCAGTTTTTCACTTTCCTACGAG.

At least ten counts were recorded for this clone. The read stops 3 residues short of the end of the CDR3; the missing end is completed from the germline J gene. This chain joins TRBV6-2 or TRBV6-3 and TRBJ1-2; D not resolved. CDR1 is MNHEY and CDR2 is SVGEGT in the germline V gene. There are 13 residues in the CDR3. The CDR3 bases that were read are TGTGCCAGCAGTAACCAACTAGGTGGTGAC. Translating it yields CASSNQLGGD. The full CDR3 protein is CASSNQLGGDYTF.

This clone was picked up many times. The CDR3 extends 3 residues past the end of the read, so its final part is completed from the germline J gene. The gene calls are TRBV6-2 or TRBV6-3 and TRBJ2-3; D possibly corresponds to TRBD2 (5 bases). V was cut by 8 bases and J by 2 bases, with 17 bases left in between. Looked up from germline, CDR1 is MNHEY and CDR2 is SVGEGT. The CDR3 extends over 15 amino acids. The CDR3 bases that were read are TGTGCCAGCGGAAGGGCTAGCAGAATCACAGATACG. This translates into CASGRASRITDT. The CDR3 as a whole reads CASGRASRITDTQYF.

In its sample, this clone was seen many times. The missing CDR3 end, 3 residues past where the read stops, is filled in from the germline J gene. The same CDR3 also results from other DNA sequences found in this sample. The V call is TRBV6-2 or TRBV6-3, the J call TRBJ2-7; D is unclear. V dropped 6 bases and J dropped 5 bases, with 8 bases sitting between them. The CDR3 totals 11 residues. Germline V CDR1 and CDR2: MNHEY, SVGEGT. The DNA read from the CDR3 is TGTGCCAGCAGCCCTTTCGACGAG. Translating it yields CASSPFDE. The CDR3 in its entirety is CASSPFDEQYF.

This clone has ten or more counts. The CDR3 end is not reached by the read, which stops 3 residues before it; the germline J gene fills it in. The gene calls are TRBV5-1 and TRBJ1-3, with 7 bases aligning to TRBD1. The J segment lost 9 bases and the V segment lost 1 base, leaving 10 bases of the junction unmatched. This CDR3 contains 15 residues. Germline CDR1 and CDR2: SGHRS and YFSETQ. Here the CDR3 reads CASSLTTGEDGTIYF. CDR3 DNA, as far as it was read: TGCGCCAGCAGCTTGACCACAGGGGAAGACGGCACC.

This clone was counted at least ten times. The read comes to an end 3 residues before the CDR3 does, leaving the germline J gene to fill in the end. This chain joins TRBV7-2 and TRBJ2-1; 10 positions agree with TRBD2. This CDR3 region has 15 residues. Germline V lookup: CDR1 SGHTA, CDR2 FQGNSA. J was trimmed by 4 bases and V by 4 bases; bases with no gene match: 4. CDR3 bases read: TGTGCCAGCAGCTCGGAAGCGGGGGGGTACAATGAG. This translates into CASSSEAGGYNE. The full CDR3 reads CASSSEAGGYNEQFF.

In the case of this clone: The read comes to an end 3 residues before the CDR3 does, leaving the germline J gene to fill in the end. The V and J genes are TRBV7-3 and TRBJ1-2; D remains unclear. The CDR3 covers 16 residues. CDR1 and CDR2 (germline): SGHTA, FQGTGA. This chain's CDR3 is CASSLAASGLSYDYTF. The CDR3 bases that were read are TGTGCCAGCAGCTTAGCGGCTAGCGGCCTCTCCTACGAC.

This clone was picked up many times. The read terminates 3 residues ahead of where the CDR3 ends, so the germline J gene completes it. The rearrangement links TRBV19 to TRBJ2-7, with TRBD2 matching 11 bases. This CDR3 is 16 amino acids long. CDR1 is LNHDA and CDR2 is SQIVND in the germline V gene (reference sequence). V was clipped by 5 bases and J by 6 bases; unmatched bases: 12. The CDR3 loop reads CASSFAGTSGTTEQYF. The sequenced CDR3 bases are TGTGCCAGTAGTTTCGCCGGGACTAGCGGAACTACCGAG.

This clone showed up many times. The CDR3 goes on 3 residues after the read ends, and that part is filled in from the germline J gene. This chain connects TRBV7-9 to TRBJ1-1; TRBD1 might be the D (6 bases). Trimming took off 2 bases at V and 3 bases at J, with 10 bases between the two ends. The CDR3 sequence is 14 residues long. Germline CDR1 and CDR2: SEHNR and FQNEAQ (reference sequence). Partial CDR3 DNA: TGTGCCAGCAGCTTAACAGGGAGGGACACTGAA. It translates to CASSLTGRDTE. The CDR3 in its entirety is CASSLTGRDTEAFF.